These 17 T cell receptor beta chains originate from one sample sequenced in a study of beta chain features in type 1 diabetes. Whole-study results and caveats: People with Type 1 diabetes carried modestly yet significantly shorter TCRB CDR3s in all four CD4+ subsets.

The entirety of the isolated RNA underwent reverse transcription, so expressed TCRB transcripts were sequenced. Profiling relied on immunoSEQ multiplex PCR, and the TCRdb table lists in-frame clones only, not all of them. This table holds 150,000 to 200,000 clones, 7% to 9.5% found once. Antigens for these TCRs are unknown. The sample taken for sequencing was central memory CD4+ T cells from blood. The source of these receptors is a woman aged 25 to 39 with type 1 diabetes.

This clone turned up a few times. This chain joins TRBV7-8 and TRBJ2-1, with 8 bases lining up with TRBD1. The CDR3 contains 13 residues. CDR1 is SGHVS and CDR2 is FQNEAQ in the germline V gene. With 5 bases clipped from V and 7 bases from J, the junction kept 4 bases outside the gene matches. The CDR3 region is CASSTTGDNEQFF. The CDR3 DNA follows: TGTGCCAGCAGCACGACAGGGGATAATGAGCAGTTCTTC.

The chain uses TRBV28 and TRBJ2-7; D possibly corresponds to TRBD2 (5 bases). The germline V and J ends were trimmed by 2 bases and 3 bases, with 8 bases remaining between them. This CDR3 region has 13 residues. Germline values: CDR1 MDHEN, CDR2 SYDVKM. The CDR3: CASSLGSYYEQYF. The CDR3 bases are TGTGCCAGCAGTTTAGGGAGTTACTACGAGCAGTACTTC.

This rearrangement joins TRBV6-1 to TRBJ2-1; 12 bases map to TRBD2. The CDR3 consists of 15 residues. Germline values: CDR1 MNHNS, CDR2 SASEGT. V was pared by 4 bases and J by 9 bases, with 7 bases of the junction left unmatched. CDR3 sequence: CASSASGRALGEQFF. In DNA form, the CDR3 reads TGTGCCAGCAGTGCTAGCGGGAGGGCCCTCGGTGAGCAGTTCTTC.

This clone was counted only a few times. The rearrangement uses TRBV29-1 and TRBJ1-2; D is unclear. The CDR3 has 14 amino acids. CDR1 and CDR2 (germline): SQVTM, ANQGSEA. Trimming took off 2 bases at V and 0 bases at J, with 10 bases between the two ends. The CDR3 DNA reads as TGCAGCGTTGAACCGGTACAGACTAACTATGGCTACACCTTC. It yields the protein CSVEPVQTNYGYTF.

This chain joins TRBV10-3 and TRBJ1-1; 10 bases line up with TRBD1. The V segment lost 3 bases and the J segment 5 bases; nucleotides outside the gene matches: 6. The CDR3 sequence is 15 residues long. Germline V gene sequence: CDR1 ENHRY, CDR2 SYGVKD. The CDR3 bases are TGTGCCATCAGTGAACATTCGGACAGGGGGACTGAAGCTTTCTTT. Its translation is CAISEHSDRGTEAFF.

Turning to this clone: At one end the junction does not follow the germline gene, possibly because of a read error. The chain carries TRBV11-2 and TRBJ1-2; TRBD1 matches at 9 bases. Per germline, CDR1 SGHAT and CDR2 FQNNGV. The CDR3 runs to 12 residues. The CDR3 sequence is CASRMGTGPPFF. CDR3 in DNA: TGTGCCAGCAGGATGGGGACAGGGCCTCCCTTCTTC.

V and J are TRBV5-4 and TRBJ2-1; the match to TRBD2 covers 9 bases. The length of the CDR3 is 16 residues. Unmatched junction bases numbered 8, after V lost 0 bases and J lost 7 bases. Germline lookup yields CDR1 SGHNT and CDR2 YYREEE (reference sequence). DNA for the CDR3: TGTGCCAGCAGCTTGGGTTTTAGCGGGAGTCTAAATGAGCAGTTCTTC. This codes for CASSLGFSGSLNEQFF.

This clone was seen only a few times. This chain connects TRBV30 to TRBJ1-1; TRBD1 is a possible D gene (6 bases). The CDR3 runs 14 residues. The V end was cut by 5 bases, the J end by 0 bases, with 13 bases between. Per germline, CDR1 GTSNPN and CDR2 SVGIG (reference sequence). The CDR3 DNA reads as TGTGCCTGGGAAGGGGGTGTGATGAACACTGAAGCTTTCTTT. Encoded protein: CAWEGGVMNTEAFF.

V usage is TRBV30 and J usage is TRBJ1-2; D is ambiguous. Germline CDR1 and CDR2: GTSNPN and SVGIG (reference sequence). V lost 4 bases, J lost 4 bases, and 10 bases lay in between. This CDR3 is built from 12 residues. The CDR3 nucleotides read TGTGCCTGGACCAGGCCAGCCTATGGCTACACCTTC. It codes for CAWTRPAYGYTF.

This clone was seen a few times. V usage is TRBV6-1 and J usage is TRBJ2-7; 8 bases fit TRBD1. From germline, CDR1 is MNHNS and CDR2 SASEGT. This CDR3 contains 15 residues. With 6 bases clipped from V and 6 bases from J, the junction kept 13 bases outside the gene matches. CDR3 region: CASSYVRGQVREQYF. The DNA for the CDR3 is TGTGCCAGCAGCTACGTACGGGGACAGGTACGCGAGCAGTACTTC.

The chain employs TRBV5-8 and TRBJ2-5; D not resolved. The CDR3 contains 13 residues. The V gene's germline CDR1 is SGHTS and CDR2 YDEGEE. V lost 6 bases, J lost 0 bases, and 9 bases lay in between. The CDR3, as DNA: TGTGCCAGCAACTACATATACCAAGAGACCCAGTACTTC. Translated, it gives CASNYIYQETQYF.

Only a few counts were recorded for this clone. This chain uses TRBV5-1 with TRBJ2-3, with a tentative D call TRBD2 (6 bases). CDR1 is SGHRS, CDR2 YFSETQ, per germline. This CDR3 contains 17 residues. V lost 4 bases, J lost 4 bases, and 22 bases lay in between. The CDR3 coding sequence is TGCGCCAGCAGCGTCGGGTTGGGGGGTGGAAACGCAGATACGCAGTATTTT. Its protein product is CASSVGLGGGNADTQYF.

In DNA, the CDR3 is TGCAGCGTTGTACAACGCGGGCGGAGAAATGAGCAGTTCTTC. It specifies CSVVQRGRRNEQFF. The chain recombines TRBV29-1 with TRBJ2-1; D may be TRBD2 (5 bases). V was trimmed by 4 bases and J by 7 bases, leaving 17 bases between them. This CDR3 contains 14 residues. The germline CDR1 and CDR2 sequences are SQVTM and ANQGSEA.

This clone was seen only a few times. V and J are TRBV18 and TRBJ1-2; D perhaps matches TRBD1 (6 bases). The V end was cut by 0 bases, the J end by 3 bases, with 17 bases between. This CDR3 is 17 amino acids long. Germline assignment: CDR1 KGHSH and CDR2 LQKENI. The CDR3 sequence: CASSPPGGQRGDYGYTF. The CDR3 bases are TGTGCCAGCTCACCACCGGGAGGACAGCGGGGGGACTATGGCTACACCTTC.

J is TRBJ2-3 and V is TRBV5-4; weak D call: TRBD2 (6 bases). CDR3 length: 16 amino acids. V was trimmed by 4 bases and J by 6 bases, leaving 21 bases between them. Germline V gives CDR1 SGHNT, CDR2 YYREEE (reference sequence). The CDR3 DNA follows: TGTGCCAGCAGCACAACCTCGGGACTCCTACGGGATACGCAGTATTTT. This sequence encodes CASSTTSGLLRDTQYF.

The rearrangement links TRBV9 to TRBJ2-3; D may be TRBD2 (6 bases). The V end lost 3 bases, the J end lost 4 bases, and 12 bases lay between the germline ends. The CDR3 is 14 residues long. Per germline, CDR1 SGDLS and CDR2 YYNGEE. The CDR3 sequence is CASSATSPPDTQYF. For the CDR3, the DNA is TGTGCCAGCAGCGCAACTAGCCCCCCAGATACGCAGTATTTT. The variable domain in full, with the rest retrieved from reference TRBV9 and TRBJ2-3, is DSGVTQTPKHLITATGQRVTLRCSPRSGDLSVYWYQQSLDQGLQFLIQYYNGEERAKGNILERFSAQQFPDLHSELNLSSLELGDSALYFCASSATSPPDTQYFGPGTRLTVL.

This chain connects TRBV4-1 to TRBJ2-2, with D possibly matching TRBD2 (6 bases). The CDR3 length is 18 residues. Trimming cost V 1 base and J 5 bases, with 20 bases left between them. The V gene's germline CDR1 is MGHRA and CDR2 YSYEKL. CDR3 sequence (DNA): TGCGCCAGCAGCCAAGCGAACTGGGGCAGGGCGGGGACCGGGGAGCTGTTTTTT. Translating gives CASSQANWGRAGTGELFF.